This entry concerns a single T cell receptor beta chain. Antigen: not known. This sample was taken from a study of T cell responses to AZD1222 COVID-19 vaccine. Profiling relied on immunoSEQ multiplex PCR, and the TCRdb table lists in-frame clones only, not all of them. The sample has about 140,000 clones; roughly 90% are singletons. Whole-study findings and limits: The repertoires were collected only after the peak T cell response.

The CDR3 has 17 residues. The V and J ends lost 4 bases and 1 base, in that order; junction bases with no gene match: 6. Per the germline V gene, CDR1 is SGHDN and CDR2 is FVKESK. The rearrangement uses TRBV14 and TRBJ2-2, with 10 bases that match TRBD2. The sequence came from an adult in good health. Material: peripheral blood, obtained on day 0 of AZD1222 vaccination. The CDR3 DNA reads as TGTGCCAGCAGCCCCGGAGTAGCGGGGGGGAACACCGGGGAGCTGTTTTTT. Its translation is CASSPGVAGGNTGELFF.